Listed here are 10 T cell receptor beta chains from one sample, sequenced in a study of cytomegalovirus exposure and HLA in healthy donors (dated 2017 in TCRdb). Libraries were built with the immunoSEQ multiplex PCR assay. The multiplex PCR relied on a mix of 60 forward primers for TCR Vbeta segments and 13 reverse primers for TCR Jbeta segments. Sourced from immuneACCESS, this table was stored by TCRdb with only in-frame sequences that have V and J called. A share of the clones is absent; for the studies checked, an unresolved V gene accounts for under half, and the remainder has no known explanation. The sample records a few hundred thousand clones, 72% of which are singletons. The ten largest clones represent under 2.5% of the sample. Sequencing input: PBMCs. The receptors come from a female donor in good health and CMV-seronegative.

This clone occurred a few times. The CDR3 nucleotides are TGCGCCAGCAGCCCAGGGGACAGGCAAGAGACCCAGTACTTC. Translation gives CASSPGDRQETQYF. The chain has TRBV5-1 and TRBJ2-5; 8 nucleotides line up with TRBD1. Per germline, CDR1 SGHRS and CDR2 YFSETQ. CDR3 length: 14 amino acids. V lost 4 bases to trimming and J lost 2 bases; unmatched junction nucleotides: 4.

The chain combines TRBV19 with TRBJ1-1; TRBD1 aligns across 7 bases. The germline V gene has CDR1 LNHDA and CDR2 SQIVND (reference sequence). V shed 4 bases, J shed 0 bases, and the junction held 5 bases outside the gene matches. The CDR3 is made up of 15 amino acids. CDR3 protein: CASSNRDSMNTEAFF. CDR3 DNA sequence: TGTGCCAGTAGTAACCGGGACAGCATGAACACTGAAGCTTTCTTT.

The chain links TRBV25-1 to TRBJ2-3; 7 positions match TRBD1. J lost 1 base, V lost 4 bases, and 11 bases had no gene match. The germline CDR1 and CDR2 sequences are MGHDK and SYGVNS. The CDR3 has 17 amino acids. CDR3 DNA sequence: TGTGCCAGCAGTGTTAGGACAGGCGCGAGGGGCACAGATACGCAGTATTTT. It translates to CASSVRTGARGTDTQYF.

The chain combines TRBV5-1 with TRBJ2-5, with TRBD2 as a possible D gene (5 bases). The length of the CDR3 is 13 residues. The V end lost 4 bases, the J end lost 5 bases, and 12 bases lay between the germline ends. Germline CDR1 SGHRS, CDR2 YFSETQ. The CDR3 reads CASSLGSRETQYF. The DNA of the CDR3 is TGCGCCAGCAGCCTGGGGAGTAGGGAGACCCAGTACTTC.

The CDR3 loop reads CASSLAVAGEQFF. CDR3 DNA: TGTGCCAGCAGCTTAGCAGTAGCCGGTGAGCAGTTCTTC. The chain is built from TRBV11-2 and TRBJ2-1; D call uncertain. Trimming took 1 base from V and 9 from J, leaving 10 bases between them. This CDR3 comprises 13 residues. The germline V gene encodes CDR1 SGHAT and CDR2 FQNNGV.

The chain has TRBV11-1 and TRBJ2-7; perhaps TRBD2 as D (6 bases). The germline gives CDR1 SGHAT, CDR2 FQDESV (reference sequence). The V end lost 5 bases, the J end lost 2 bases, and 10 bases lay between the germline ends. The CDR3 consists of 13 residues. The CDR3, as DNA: TGTGCCAGCAGCGAAGGGAGGCCCTACGAGCAGTACTTC. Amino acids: CASSEGRPYEQYF.

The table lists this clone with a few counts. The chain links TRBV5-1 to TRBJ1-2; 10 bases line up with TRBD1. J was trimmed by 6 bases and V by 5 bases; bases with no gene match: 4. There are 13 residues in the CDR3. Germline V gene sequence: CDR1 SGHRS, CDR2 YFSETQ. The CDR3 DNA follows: TGCGCCAGCAGTTTCGGGACAGGGGATGGCTACACCTTC. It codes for CASSFGTGDGYTF.

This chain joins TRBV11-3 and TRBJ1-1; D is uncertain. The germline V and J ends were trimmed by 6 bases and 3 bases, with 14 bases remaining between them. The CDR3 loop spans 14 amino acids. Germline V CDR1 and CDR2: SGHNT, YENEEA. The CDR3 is CASRRREADTEAFF. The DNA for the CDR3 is TGTGCCAGCAGACGACGGGAGGCGGACACTGAAGCTTTCTTT.

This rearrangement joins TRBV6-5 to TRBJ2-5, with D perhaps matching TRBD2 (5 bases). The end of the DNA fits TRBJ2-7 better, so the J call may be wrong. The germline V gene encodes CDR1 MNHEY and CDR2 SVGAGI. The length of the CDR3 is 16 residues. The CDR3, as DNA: TGTGCCAGCAGTTACACACCTAATTCGGGGATCCACGAGCAGTACTTC. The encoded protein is CASSYTPNSGIHEQYF.

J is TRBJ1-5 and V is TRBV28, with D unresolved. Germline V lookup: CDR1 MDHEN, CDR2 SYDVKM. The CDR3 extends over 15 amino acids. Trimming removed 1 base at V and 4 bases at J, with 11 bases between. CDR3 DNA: TGTGCCAGCAGTTTATTGGGAGGGTCGAATCAGCCCCAGCATTTT. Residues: CASSLLGGSNQPQHF.